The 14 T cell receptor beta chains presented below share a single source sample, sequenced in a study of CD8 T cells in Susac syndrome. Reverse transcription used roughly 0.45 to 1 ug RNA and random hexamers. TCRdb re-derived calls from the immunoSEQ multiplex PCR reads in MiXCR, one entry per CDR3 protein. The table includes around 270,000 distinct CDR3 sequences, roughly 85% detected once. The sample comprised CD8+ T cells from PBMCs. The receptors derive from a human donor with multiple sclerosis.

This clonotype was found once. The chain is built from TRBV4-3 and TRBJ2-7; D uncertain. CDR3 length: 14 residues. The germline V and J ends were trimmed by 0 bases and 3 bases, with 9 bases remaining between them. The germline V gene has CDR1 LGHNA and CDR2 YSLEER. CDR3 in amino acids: CASSQDLSGYEQYF. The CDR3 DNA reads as TGCGCCAGCAGCCAAGATTTGTCAGGCTACGAGCAGTACTTC.

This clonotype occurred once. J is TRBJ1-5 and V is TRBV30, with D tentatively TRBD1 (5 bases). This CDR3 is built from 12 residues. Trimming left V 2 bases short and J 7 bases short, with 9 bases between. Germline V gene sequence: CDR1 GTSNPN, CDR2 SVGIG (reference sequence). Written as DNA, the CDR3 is TGTGCCTGGAGTCCAGGGAGCCAGCCCCAGCATTTT. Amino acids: CAWSPGSQPQHF.

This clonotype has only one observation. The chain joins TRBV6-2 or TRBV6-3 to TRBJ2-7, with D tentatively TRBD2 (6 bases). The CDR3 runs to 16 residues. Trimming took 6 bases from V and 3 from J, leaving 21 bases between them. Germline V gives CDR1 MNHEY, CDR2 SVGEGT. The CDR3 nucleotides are TGTGCCAGCAGCTCGCGAGCGTCTGGCGGGAACTACGAGCAGTACTTC. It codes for CASSSRASGGNYEQYF.

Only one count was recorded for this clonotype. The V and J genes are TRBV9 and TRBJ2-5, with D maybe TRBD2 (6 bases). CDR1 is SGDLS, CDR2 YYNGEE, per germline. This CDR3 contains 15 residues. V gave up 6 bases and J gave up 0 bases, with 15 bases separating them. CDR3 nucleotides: TGTGCCAGCACCGCGGGGCGGGCCGACCAAGAGACCCAGTACTTC. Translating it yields CASTAGRADQETQYF. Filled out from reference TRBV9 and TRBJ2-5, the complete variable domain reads DSGVTQTPKHLITATGQRVTLRCSPRSGDLSVYWYQQSLDQGLQFLIQYYNGEERAKGNILERFSAQQFPDLHSELNLSSLELGDSALYFCASTAGRADQETQYFGPGTRLLVL.

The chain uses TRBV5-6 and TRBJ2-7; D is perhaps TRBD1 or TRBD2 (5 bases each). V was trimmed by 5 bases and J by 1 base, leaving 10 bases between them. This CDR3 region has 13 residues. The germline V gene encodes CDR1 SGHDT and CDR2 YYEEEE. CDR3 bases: TGTGCCAGCAGGGGGGACGTGTCCTACGAGCAGTACTTC. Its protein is CASRGDVSYEQYF.

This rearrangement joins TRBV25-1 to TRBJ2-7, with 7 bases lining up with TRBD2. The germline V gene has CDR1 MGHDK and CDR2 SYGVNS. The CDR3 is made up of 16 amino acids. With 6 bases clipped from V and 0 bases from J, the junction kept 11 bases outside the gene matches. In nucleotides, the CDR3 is TGTGCCAGCAGCGACTCGGGGCGGGAGAGCTCCTACGAGCAGTACTTC. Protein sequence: CASSDSGRESSYEQYF.

The CDR3 sequence: CAWRWGRGGDTQYF. The CDR3 DNA follows: TGTGCCTGGAGGTGGGGCAGGGGGGGGGATACGCAGTATTTT. The chain has TRBV30 and TRBJ2-3; D tentatively fits TRBD1 or TRBD2 (7 bases each). Germline CDR1 is GTSNPN and CDR2 is SVGIG (reference sequence). The CDR3 has 14 amino acids. Trimming left V 3 bases short and J 6 bases short, with 16 bases between.

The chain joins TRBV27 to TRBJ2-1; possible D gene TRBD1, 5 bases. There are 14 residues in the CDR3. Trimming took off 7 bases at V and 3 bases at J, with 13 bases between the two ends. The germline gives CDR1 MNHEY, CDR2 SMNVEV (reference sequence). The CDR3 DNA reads TGTGCCAGCAAGCTCCAGGGTGGCTACAATGAGCAGTTCTTC. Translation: CASKLQGGYNEQFF.

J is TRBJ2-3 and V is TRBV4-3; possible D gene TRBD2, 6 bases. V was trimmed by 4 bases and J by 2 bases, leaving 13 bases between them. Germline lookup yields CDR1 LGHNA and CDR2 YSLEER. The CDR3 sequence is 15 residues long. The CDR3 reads CASSPLAEFTDTQYF. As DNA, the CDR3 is TGCGCCAGCAGCCCCTTAGCGGAATTCACAGATACGCAGTATTTT.

CDR3 protein: CASSHGDSLYNEQFF. For the CDR3, the DNA is TGTGCCAGCAGCCATGGGGACAGCCTATACAATGAGCAGTTCTTC. The chain combines TRBV9 with TRBJ2-1; 7 positions match TRBD1. The germline CDR1 and CDR2 sequences are SGDLS and YYNGEE. This CDR3 contains 15 residues. Trimming removed 4 bases from V and 4 bases from J; junction bases left unmatched: 8.

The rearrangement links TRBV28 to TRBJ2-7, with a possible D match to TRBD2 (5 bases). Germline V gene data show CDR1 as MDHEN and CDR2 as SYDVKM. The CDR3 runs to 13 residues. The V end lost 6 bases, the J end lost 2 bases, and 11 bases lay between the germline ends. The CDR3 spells CASRPWGAYEQYF. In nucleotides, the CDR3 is TGTGCCAGCAGGCCTTGGGGAGCCTACGAGCAGTACTTC.

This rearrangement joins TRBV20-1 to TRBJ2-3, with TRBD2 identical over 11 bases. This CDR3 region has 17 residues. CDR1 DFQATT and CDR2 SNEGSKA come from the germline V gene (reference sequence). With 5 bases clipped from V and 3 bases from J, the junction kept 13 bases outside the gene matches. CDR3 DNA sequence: TGCAGTGCTCCGTACCGGACTAGCGGGTGGGTGACAGATACGCAGTATTTT. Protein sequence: CSAPYRTSGWVTDTQYF.

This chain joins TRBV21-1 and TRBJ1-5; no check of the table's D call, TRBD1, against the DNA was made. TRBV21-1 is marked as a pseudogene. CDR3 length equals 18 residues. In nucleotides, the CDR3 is TGTGCCAGCAGCAAAGCGCTTTCAAGGACAGGGGTCAATCAGCCCCAGCATTTT. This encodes CASSKALSRTGVNQPQHF.

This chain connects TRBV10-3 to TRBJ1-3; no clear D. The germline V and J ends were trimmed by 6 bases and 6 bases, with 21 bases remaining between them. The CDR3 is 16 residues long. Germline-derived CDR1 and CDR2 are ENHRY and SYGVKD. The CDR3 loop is CAIREPGPDPENTIYF. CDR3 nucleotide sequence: TGTGCCATCAGAGAACCGGGCCCGGACCCCGAAAACACCATATATTTT.